This TCR beta chain was profiled in a study of glioma-infiltrating T cells after dendritic cell vaccination. CDR1 is MNHNS, CDR2 SASEGT, per germline. This CDR3 contains 14 residues. Trimming took 5 bases from V and 7 from J, leaving 15 bases between them. Sequencing used immunoSEQ multiplex PCR; TCRdb keeps in-frame clones, though not all of them. The sample consists of some 110,000 clones, roughly 90% of them appearing once. The time point here: after dendritic cell vaccination, including at tumor progression/relapse. This specimen was blood, taken after dendritic cell vaccination. The receptor was isolated from a human donor with glioblastoma. This chain joins TRBV6-1 and TRBJ2-1, with D possibly being TRBD2 (6 bases). The CDR3 DNA reads TGTGCCAGCAGTAAAGAAAGACTAGGTAATGAGCAGTTCTTC. Protein product: CASSKERLGNEQFF.